This T cell receptor (beta chain) was recovered during a study of blood T cells in healthy people across ages. Study-level points and caveats: More naive CD4+ cells and higher diversity marked long-lived donors relative to aged donors.

Combining a sample-barcoded 5' primer with a J-beta primer mix, a second PCR ran for roughly 6 to 11 cycles. TCRdb re-analysed the 5' RACE reads in MiXCR, keeping a single row per CDR3 protein. The data contain around 620,000 distinct CDR3 sequences, 27% of them singletons. Notes on this clonotype: Antigen unknown.

CDR3 length: 10 residues. Germline CDR1 reads SQVTM; CDR2 reads ANQGSEA. V was pared by 8 bases and J by 8 bases, with 12 bases between. Sequences were obtained from blood. The chain employs TRBV29-1 and TRBJ1-2, with D unresolved. The source of this sequence is a woman aged 65 to 85 in good health. The DNA of the CDR3 is TGCAGCTCTGAAGACGGGGGCTACACCTTC. The encoded protein is CSSEDGGYTF.